The 26 T cell receptor beta chains below all came from one sample that was sequenced in a study of PD-1 blockade in classical Hodgkin lymphoma (dated by TCRdb to 2018 to 2020). The library was produced with the immunoSEQ multiplex PCR assay. This immuneACCESS table, as held by TCRdb, lists in-frame sequences with V and J called but not all clones. Of the missing ones, under half trace to an unresolved V gene in checked studies; the others have no known cause. The sample table holds approximately 110,000 clones, of which more than 70% were seen once. 19% of the sample comes from the top ten. The meaning of the sample's time point label: cycle 4 day 1 (C4D1), after 5 to 7 weeks of nivolumab. All trial patients had relapsed after autologous stem cell transplantation, with cohorts A, B and C differing in prior brentuximab vedotin exposure. Sequences were derived from peripheral blood mononuclear cells (PBMCs), sampled before the fourth cycle of nivolumab. The receptor set was obtained from a human donor with classical Hodgkin lymphoma.

The chain has TRBV5-1 and TRBJ2-7, with D unclear. Germline values: CDR1 SGHRS, CDR2 YFSETQ. Trimming cost V 0 bases and J 4 bases, with 11 bases left between them. The CDR3 covers 14 residues. This CDR3 reads CASSLGADGYEQYF. The CDR3 DNA is TGCGCCAGCAGCTTGGGCGCAGATGGGTACGAGCAGTACTTC.

V is TRBV11-2 and J is TRBJ2-7; D is unresolved. This CDR3 region has 15 residues. The V gene lost 2 bases and the J gene lost 0 bases, with 11 bases spanning the gap. Germline V lookup: CDR1 SGHAT, CDR2 FQNNGV. The CDR3 nucleotides read TGTGCCAGCAGCTTAAACCCGACCAGCTCCTACGAGCAGTACTTC. Translated: CASSLNPTSSYEQYF.

CDR3 DNA: TGTGCCAGCAGCTCTACCCCAGGGGCGTCCTATGGCTACACCTTC. It is translated as CASSSTPGASYGYTF. The chain joins TRBV7-6 to TRBJ1-2; D possibly corresponds to TRBD1 (6 bases). The CDR3 consists of 15 residues. V was trimmed by 4 bases and J by 4 bases, leaving 16 bases between them. Germline V gene lookup returns CDR1 SGHVS and CDR2 FNYEAQ.

This clone came up once. The chain carries TRBV5-1 and TRBJ1-4, with no clear D. The CDR3 covers 13 residues. Germline CDR1 SGHRS, CDR2 YFSETQ. V was shortened by 2 bases and J by 5 bases, with 7 bases between the two germline ends. The CDR3 bases are TGCGCCAGCAGCTTATCTCCGAATGAAAAACTGTTTTTT. Translation: CASSLSPNEKLFF.

This clone was recorded only once. V and J are TRBV5-6 and TRBJ1-1, with TRBD1 as a possible D gene (6 bases). There are 14 residues in the CDR3. Germline values: CDR1 SGHDT, CDR2 YYEEEE. Trimming took 2 bases from V and 5 from J, leaving 13 bases between them. CDR3 in DNA: TGTGCCAGCAGCTTCGGGCAGGGGCTAACTGAAGCTTTCTTT. Protein: CASSFGQGLTEAFF.

This clone was detected only once. V is TRBV5-8 and J is TRBJ2-7; no clear D. Deletions cut 3 bases from V and 2 bases from J, with 12 bases between. Germline V gene lookup returns CDR1 SGHTS and CDR2 YDEGEE. The CDR3 consists of 14 residues. The CDR3 coding sequence is TGTGCCAGCAGCTCCGTGACCGGACCCTACGAGCAGTACTTC. This gives the protein CASSSVTGPYEQYF.

In its sample, this clone was seen once. The CDR3 nucleotides are TGTGCCAGTAGTATGGACAGACGGGCAGCGGGTAGCAATCAGCCCCAGCATTTT. As protein: CASSMDRRAAGSNQPQHF. The V gene is TRBV19, the J gene TRBJ1-5; a weak D match, TRBD1 (6 bases). This CDR3 is 18 amino acids long. V shed 3 bases and J shed 0 bases, with 18 bases lying between them. Germline V gene data show CDR1 as LNHDA and CDR2 as SQIVND (reference sequence).

This chain uses TRBV15 with TRBJ2-5; a possible D gene is TRBD1 (8 bases). The germline gives CDR1 LNHNV, CDR2 YYDKDF (reference sequence). The CDR3 is made up of 17 amino acids. Trimming shortened V by 8 bases and J by 5 bases, and 27 bases separated the two germline ends. The CDR3, as DNA: TGTGCCACCGGGGAGGGCATTTTTACAACAGGGGGTGAGACCCAGTACTTC. Amino acid sequence: CATGEGIFTTGGETQYF.

In regard to this clone: At one end the junction does not follow the germline gene, possibly because of a read error. This sample also contains other DNA sequences that code for the same CDR3. This chain connects TRBV9 to TRBJ2-4; D gene unclear. The CDR3 totals 12 residues. From germline, CDR1 is SGDLS and CDR2 YYNGEE. CDR3 nucleotides: TGTGCCAGCAGCGACCGAAGGAACATTCAGTACTTT. Its translation: CASSDRRNIQYF.

V is TRBV10-3 and J is TRBJ1-1; D might be TRBD1 (5 bases). The CDR3 length is 15 residues. Per germline, CDR1 ENHRY and CDR2 SYGVKD. Between the trimmed V and J ends, which lost 0 bases and 1 base, there was a span of 9 bases. The CDR3 DNA sequence: TGTGCCATCAGTGAGTCAGGGAGGGGGAACACTGAAGCTTTCTTT. Translation gives CAISESGRGNTEAFF.

The chain recombines TRBV2 with TRBJ1-1, with 7 bases identical to TRBD1. The CDR3 consists of 12 residues. CDR1 SNHLY and CDR2 FYNNEI come from the germline V gene. J was trimmed by 3 bases and V by 6 bases; bases with no gene match: 1. The CDR3 sequence: CASSRGDTEAFF. In nucleotides, the CDR3 is TGTGCCAGCAGCAGGGGGGACACTGAAGCTTTCTTT.

The chain is built from TRBV5-8 and TRBJ2-1; 9 bases are shared with TRBD2. This CDR3 has 15 residues. After removal of 4 bases from V and 7 bases from J, the junction contained 9 bases not matched to a gene. CDR1 is SGHTS, CDR2 YDEGEE, per germline. CDR3 nucleotide sequence: TGTGCCAGCAGCCTCGAGGGCGGGAGGGCAAATGAGCAGTTCTTC. Protein: CASSLEGGRANEQFF.

This chain links TRBV29-1 with TRBJ1-1; 7 bases line up with TRBD1. Germline V gives CDR1 SQVTM, CDR2 ANQGSEA. V lost 5 bases, J lost 0 bases, and 3 bases stayed unmatched. The CDR3 is 13 amino acids. CDR3 DNA sequence: TGCAGCGTTCGACAGGGAATGAACACTGAAGCTTTCTTT. This translates into CSVRQGMNTEAFF.

The chain combines TRBV29-1 with TRBJ2-1, with D hard to call. Germline V lookup: CDR1 SQVTM, CDR2 ANQGSEA. With 3 bases removed from V and 9 bases from J, the gap between germline ends came to 9 bases. CDR3 length equals 11 residues. The CDR3, as DNA: TGCAGCGTTGATCCGGGCGGTGAGCAGTTCTTC. Translation gives CSVDPGGEQFF.

This chain links TRBV30 with TRBJ2-5; D unclear. The V gene lost 3 bases and the J gene lost 3 bases, with 11 bases spanning the gap. The germline V gene has CDR1 GTSNPN and CDR2 SVGIG (reference sequence). The CDR3 length is 13 residues. The CDR3 nucleotides are TGTGCCTGGAGGTTAGGCGGCGAAGAGACCCAGTACTTC. Protein product: CAWRLGGEETQYF.

The chain has TRBV6-5 and TRBJ1-5, with 8 bases matching TRBD1. Germline lookup yields CDR1 MNHEY and CDR2 SVGAGI. After removal of 6 bases from V and 0 bases from J, the junction contained 4 bases not matched to a gene. This CDR3 has 15 amino acids. The CDR3 is CASSQQGDSNQPQHF. As DNA, the CDR3 is TGTGCCAGCAGCCAACAGGGGGATAGCAATCAGCCCCAGCATTTT.

The chain combines TRBV19 with TRBJ2-7; 7 bases agree with TRBD2. Trimming cost V 5 bases and J 1 base; bases outside gene matches: 8. Germline CDR1 reads LNHDA; CDR2 reads SQIVND (reference sequence). This CDR3 is 15 amino acids long. In DNA, the CDR3 is TGTGCCAGTAGTTCCCGGGAAGCGGGATCCTACGAGCAGTACTTC. This translates into CASSSREAGSYEQYF.

The chain employs TRBV10-3 and TRBJ2-3, with TRBD1 matching over 12 bases. CDR1 is ENHRY and CDR2 is SYGVKD in the germline V gene. V gave up 4 bases and J gave up 1 base; unmatched junction bases: 9. The CDR3 has 18 residues. DNA for the CDR3: TGTGCCATCAGTGGAGGGACAGGGGGCAATCTGCGCACAGATACGCAGTATTTT. Protein sequence: CAISGGTGGNLRTDTQYF.

The rearrangement links TRBV28 to TRBJ1-3, with D possibly TRBD1 on 5 matching bases. The CDR3 runs to 16 residues. Germline loops: CDR1 MDHEN, CDR2 SYDVKM. V lost 3 bases and J lost 0, with 12 bases in between. In nucleotides, the CDR3 is TGTGCCAGCAGTTTCGCAGGGCCCTACTCTGGAAACACCATATATTTT. Its protein product is CASSFAGPYSGNTIYF. The full variable domain, its missing parts supplied by reference TRBV28 and TRBJ1-3, is DVKVTQSSRYLVKRTGEKVFLECVQDMDHENMFWYRQDPGLGLRLIYFSYDVKMKEKGDIPEGYSVSREKKERFSLILESASTNQTSMYLCASSFAGPYSGNTIYFGEGSWLTVV.

The chain employs TRBV7-6 and TRBJ1-5, with D perhaps TRBD1 (5 bases). Germline V CDR1 and CDR2: SGHVS, FNYEAQ. The CDR3 has 12 residues. Trimming cost V 1 base and J 7 bases, with 5 bases left between them. CDR3 in amino acids: CASSLEGQPQHF. CDR3 sequence (DNA): TGTGCCAGCAGCTTAGAGGGGCAGCCCCAGCATTTT.

J is TRBJ2-2 and V is TRBV4-3; TRBD1 is a possible D gene (6 bases). V was cut by 4 bases and J by 6 bases, with 12 bases left in between. The CDR3 is 14 amino acids. CDR1 is LGHNA and CDR2 is YSLEER in the germline V gene. The CDR3 nucleotides read TGCGCCAGCAGCCTTCAACAGGGATCCGGGGAGCTGTTTTTT. Translating it yields CASSLQQGSGELFF.

The CDR3 DNA reads TGTGCCAGCTCACCACGTCGACAGTCCCCTAGCAATCAGCCCCAGCATTTT. Protein sequence: CASSPRRQSPSNQPQHF. The chain uses TRBV18 and TRBJ1-5; D is possibly TRBD1 (5 bases). The germline CDR1 and CDR2 sequences are KGHSH and LQKENI. V was pared by 1 base and J by 0 bases, with 13 bases between. The CDR3 has 17 amino acids.

The genes are TRBV29-1 and TRBJ2-1; D is uncertain. V was shortened by 8 bases and J by 5 bases, with 7 bases between the two germline ends. CDR1 is SQVTM, CDR2 ANQGSEA, per germline. The CDR3 length is 10 residues. CDR3 residues: CSSRDNEQFF. The CDR3 bases are TGCAGCTCCCGAGACAATGAGCAGTTCTTC.

The chain recombines TRBV7-8 with TRBJ2-3; the match to TRBD2 covers 8 bases. This CDR3 comprises 16 residues. The V gene's germline CDR1 is SGHVS and CDR2 FQNEAQ. Trimming took 5 bases from V and 0 from J; bases not matched to a gene: 7. CDR3 in DNA: TGTGCCAGCAGCCCTCCGGGCGGGAGGAGCACAGATACGCAGTATTTT. It yields the protein CASSPPGGRSTDTQYF.

The gene calls are TRBV28 and TRBJ2-7, with 13 bases that match TRBD2. The trim removed 5 bases at V and 2 bases at J, leaving 18 bases unmatched. The CDR3 runs 20 residues. Germline CDR1 and CDR2: MDHEN and SYDVKM. CDR3 DNA: TGTGCCAGCAGTGGGGGGGGGACTAGCGGGACTCCAACTCCTGCCTACGAGCAGTACTTC. Translating it yields CASSGGGTSGTPTPAYEQYF. Together with reference TRBV28 and TRBJ2-7, the CDR3 gives the full variable domain: DVKVTQSSRYLVKRTGEKVFLECVQDMDHENMFWYRQDPGLGLRLIYFSYDVKMKEKGDIPEGYSVSREKKERFSLILESASTNQTSMYLCASSGGGTSGTPTPAYEQYFGPGTRLTVT.

The rearrangement uses TRBV19 and TRBJ1-2, with no clear D. Germline V CDR1 and CDR2: LNHDA, SQIVND (reference sequence). The CDR3 totals 15 residues. Trimming stripped 4 bases from V and 5 bases from J, with 17 bases between. Written as DNA, the CDR3 is TGTGCCAGTAGTAGAGAGGGTTCGACCCGGTATGGCTACACCTTC. This gives the protein CASSREGSTRYGYTF. The variable domain in full, completed from reference TRBV19 and TRBJ1-2, reads DGGITQSPKYLFRKEGQNVTLSCEQNLNHDAMYWYRQDPGQGLRLIYYSQIVNDFQKGDIAEGYSVSREKKESFPLTVTSAQKNPTAFYLCASSREGSTRYGYTFGSGTRLTVV.